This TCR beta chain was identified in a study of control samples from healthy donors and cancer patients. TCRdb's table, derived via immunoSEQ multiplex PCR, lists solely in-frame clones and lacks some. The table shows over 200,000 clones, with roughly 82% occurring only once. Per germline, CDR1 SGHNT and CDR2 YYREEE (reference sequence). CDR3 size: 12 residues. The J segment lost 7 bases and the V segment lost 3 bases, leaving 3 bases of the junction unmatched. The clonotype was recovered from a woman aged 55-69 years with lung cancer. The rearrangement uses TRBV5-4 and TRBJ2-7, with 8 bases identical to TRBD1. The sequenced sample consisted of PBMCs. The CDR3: CASSWRQGEQYF. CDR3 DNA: TGTGCCAGCAGCTGGAGACAGGGGGAGCAGTACTTC. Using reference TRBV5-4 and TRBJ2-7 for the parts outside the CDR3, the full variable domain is ETGVTQSPTHLIKTRGQQVTLRCSSQSGHNTVSWYQQALGQGPQFIFQYYREEENGRGNFPPRFSGLQFPNYSSELNVNALELDDSALYLCASSWRQGEQYFGPGTRLTVT.